This record looks at one TCR beta chain sequence and its context. Trimming pared 0 bases from V and 11 bases from J, leaving 10 bases between. There are 13 residues in the CDR3. Germline CDR1 reads KGHSH; CDR2 reads LQKENI. The sample belongs to a study of tumour-infiltrating T cells in Burkitt lymphoma. Overall study context: Survival, overall and progression-free, tracked with productive clonality.

The assay was immunoSEQ multiplex PCR, and TCRdb's table has in-frame clones only and misses some. The sample yields 45,000 to 60,000 clones, around a third seen once. The TCR was taken from a human donor with Burkitt lymphoma. What was sequenced was tumor tissue. The rearrangement links TRBV18 to TRBJ1-4; D unclear. The DNA of the CDR3 is TGTGCCAGCTCACCACCGTTAGCGGGGAAACTGTTTTTT. Translating gives CASSPPLAGKLFF. Variable domain in full (rest from reference TRBV18 and TRBJ1-4): NAGVMQNPRHLVRRRGQEARLRCSPMKGHSHVYWYRQLPEEGLKFMVYLQKENIIDESGMPKERFSAEFPKEGPSILRIQQVVRGDSAAYFCASSPPLAGKLFFGSGTQLSVL.